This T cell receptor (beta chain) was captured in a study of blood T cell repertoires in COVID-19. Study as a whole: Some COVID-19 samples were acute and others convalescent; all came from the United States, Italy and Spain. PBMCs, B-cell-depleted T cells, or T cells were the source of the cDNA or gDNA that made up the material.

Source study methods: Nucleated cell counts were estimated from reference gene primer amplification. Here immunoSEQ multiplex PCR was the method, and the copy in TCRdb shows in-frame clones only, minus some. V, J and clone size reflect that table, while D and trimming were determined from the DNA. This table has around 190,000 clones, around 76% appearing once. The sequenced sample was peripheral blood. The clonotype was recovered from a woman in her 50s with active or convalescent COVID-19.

Here the CDR3 DNA reads TGTGCCAGTAGTATAGACGGGGGGGAGTCAGGCAATGAGCAGTTCTTC. This gives the protein CASSIDGGESGNEQFF. This chain uses TRBV19 with TRBJ2-1, with 8 bases aligning to TRBD2. J lost 6 bases, V lost 0 bases, and 7 bases had no gene match. The CDR3 loop spans 16 amino acids. Germline loops: CDR1 LNHDA, CDR2 SQIVND (reference sequence). Using reference TRBV19 and TRBJ2-1 for the parts outside the CDR3, the full variable domain is DGGITQSPKYLFRKEGQNVTLSCEQNLNHDAMYWYRQDPGQGLRLIYYSQIVNDFQKGDIAEGYSVSREKKESFPLTVTSAQKNPTAFYLCASSIDGGESGNEQFFGPGTRLTVL.